This is a list of T cell receptor beta chains from one sample in a study of blood T cell repertoires in COVID-19. Clones were read by immunoSEQ multiplex PCR, and TCRdb kept only the in-frame ones, dropping some. The repertoire holds some 170,000 clones, about nine tenths seen once, with 1.6% in the top ten. The specimen was peripheral blood. These receptors were obtained from a woman aged 45-59 years with acute or convalescent COVID-19. CDR3s include the opening cysteine and the closing phenylalanine or tryptophan. D genes are given only for firm matches. A clone size is listed for some rows: how often the clone was seen (once, few, many), or a class if it is expanded.

v_gene	j_gene	abundance	d_gene	CDR3nt	CDR3aa
TRBV5-1	TRBJ1-2	-	TRBD1	TGCGCCAGCAGGCCGGGGACAGGTTATGGCTACACCTTC	CASRPGTGYGYTF
TRBV5-1	TRBJ2-1	-	-	TGCGCCAGCAGCTTGGTCCCGGGAGCTGATGAGCAGTTCTTC	CASSLVPGADEQFF
TRBV7-2	TRBJ2-7	-	TRBD1	TGTGCCAGCAGCTCCCGGGACAGGGGGCTTAGCGAGCAGTACTTC	CASSSRDRGLSEQYF
TRBV7-7	TRBJ1-4	-	-	TGTGCCAGCAGCTTAGATGCACAGGGTCTACTGTTTTTT	CASSLDAQGLLFF
TRBV7-2	TRBJ1-2	-	TRBD1	TGTGCCAGCAGCTTGCAGGGGGCCGTCTATGGCTACACCTTC	CASSLQGAVYGYTF
TRBV9	TRBJ2-7	-	TRBD2	TGTGCCAGCAGCGTAGGCCTGATTACCGCGGGAGGGATCCACGAGCAGTACTTC	CASSVGLITAGGIHEQYF
TRBV19	TRBJ1-3	few	-	TGTGCCAGTAGTATAGGACAGGAGACTGGAAACACCATATATTTT	CASSIGQETGNTIYF
TRBV23-1	TRBJ2-6	few	-	TGCGCCAGCAGTCACCAGACAGGCGTCTACTCTGGGGCCAACGTCCTGACTTTC	CASSHQTGVYSGANVLTF
TRBV14	TRBJ2-3	few	-	TGTGCCAGCAGCCGGACACCAGCAGATACGCAGTATTTT	CASSRTPADTQYF
TRBV24-1	TRBJ1-2	-	TRBD1	TGTGCCACCAGTGATCCGGGACAGGGGAAGCATGGCTACACCTTC	CATSDPGQGKHGYTF
TRBV29-1	TRBJ2-3	-	TRBD1	TGCAGCGTTGATCCGACAGGGGGCCCCCGCACAGATACGCAGTATTTT	CSVDPTGGPRTDTQYF
TRBV6-5	TRBJ1-1	few	TRBD1	TGTGCCAGCCAGGGACAGGGGACGATCACTGAAGCTTTCTTT	CASQGQGTITEAFF
TRBV29-1	TRBJ1-4	-	-	TGCAGCGTTGAATGGGGGCAAAAACTGTTTTTT	CSVEWGQKLFF
TRBV6-5	TRBJ1-2	-	-	TGTGCCAGCAGTTACGAAATCGGGGGGAACTATGGCTACACCTTC	CASSYEIGGNYGYTF
TRBV6-5	TRBJ1-1	-	-	TGTGCCAGCAGTTCGCTTCTCGGACAGCCGACAAGGAGAGCTTTCTTT	CASSSLLGQPTRRAFF
TRBV7-6	TRBJ2-1	-	-	TGTGCCAGCAGCAGCAGGGACAATGAGCAGTTCTTC	CASSSRDNEQFF
TRBV24-1	TRBJ2-7	-	-	TGTGCCACCAGTGATTCCCCTTACTACGAGCAGTACTTC	CATSDSPYYEQYF
TRBV5-1	TRBJ1-2	-	TRBD1	TGCGCCAGCAGCTTCGGGGCCCAGCAGGGGGCTAACTATGGCTACACCTTC	CASSFGAQQGANYGYTF
TRBV30	TRBJ2-5	-	-	TGTGCCTGGAGTGTACGCTACGGAGAGACCCAGTACTTC	CAWSVRYGETQYF
TRBV20-1	TRBJ1-4	-	-	TGCAGTGCTTTCATTAATGAAAAACTGTTTTTT	CSAFINEKLFF
TRBV7-8	TRBJ1-2	-	-	TGTGCCAGCAGCTCTAATGAGGGCAGGCACTATGGCTACACCTTC	CASSSNEGRHYGYTF